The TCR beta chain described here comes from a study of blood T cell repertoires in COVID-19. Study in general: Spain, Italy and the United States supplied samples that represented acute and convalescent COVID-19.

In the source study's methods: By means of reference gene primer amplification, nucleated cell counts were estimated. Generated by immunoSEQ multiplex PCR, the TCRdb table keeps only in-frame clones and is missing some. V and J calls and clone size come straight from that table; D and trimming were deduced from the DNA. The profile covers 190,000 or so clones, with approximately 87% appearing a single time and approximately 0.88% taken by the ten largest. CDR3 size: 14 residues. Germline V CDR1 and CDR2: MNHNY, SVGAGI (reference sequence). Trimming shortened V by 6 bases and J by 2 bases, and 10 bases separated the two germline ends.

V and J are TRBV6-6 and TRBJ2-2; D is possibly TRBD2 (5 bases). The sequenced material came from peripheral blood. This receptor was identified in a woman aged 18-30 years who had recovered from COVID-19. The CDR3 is CASRADFNTGELFF. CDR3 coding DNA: TGTGCCAGCAGGGCGGACTTTAACACCGGGGAGCTGTTTTTT.